This TCR beta chain was sequenced during a study of blood T cell repertoires in COVID-19. Study-wide background: Some COVID-19 samples were acute and others convalescent; all came from the United States, Italy and Spain. T cells, B-cell-depleted T cells, or PBMCs provided the cDNA or gDNA that served as material.

Only in-frame clones appear in the TCRdb table, and some are missing; sequencing was by immunoSEQ multiplex PCR. This sample has 150,000 to 200,000 clones; about 88% occur once, and the top ten carry roughly 25%. V shed 11 bases and J 3 bases; nucleotides not matched to a gene: 6. Germline loops: CDR1 MNHEY, CDR2 SMNVEV (reference sequence). The CDR3 runs 13 residues. V is TRBV27 and J is TRBJ1-5; 8 bases match TRBD1. The receptor comes from a man aged 55 to 70 with acute or convalescent COVID-19. The sequenced material came from peripheral blood. The CDR3 is CACGQGLNQPQHF. CDR3 DNA: TGTGCCTGCGGACAGGGCCTCAATCAGCCCCAGCATTTT.